In its sample, the clone carrying this T cell receptor (beta chain) was seen many times. Template material for amplifying TCR beta CDR3 regions consisted of RNA transcripts. The TCR CDR3 was amplified in a first-round RT-PCR using the HTBI primer set. TCRdb itself ran the multiplex PCR reads through MiXCR, one entry per CDR3 protein. Counted here are 600,000 to 650,000 distinct CDR3 sequences, around 20% occurring once; the ten biggest clones make up roughly a third. Each 10 ml fresh peripheral blood draw supplied the PBMCs. V was trimmed by 2 bases and J by 7 bases, leaving 14 bases between them. The CDR3 runs 13 residues. Germline V gene lookup returns CDR1 GTSNPN and CDR2 SVGIG (reference sequence). This sample stems from a study of T cells in Graves' hyperthyroidism and ophthalmopathy.

Sequencing was performed on blood. This TCR was sampled from a man younger than 40 with Graves' ophthalmopathy. The chain employs TRBV30 and TRBJ1-2; D is ambiguous. The DNA for the CDR3 is TGTGCCTGGAGTCTGGAAAGAACGTCTGGCTACACCTTC. Encoded protein: CAWSLERTSGYTF. Supplemented by reference TRBV30 and TRBJ1-2, the full variable domain reads SQTIHQWPATLVQPVGSPLSLECTVEGTSNPNLYWYRQAAGRGLQLLFYSVGIGQISSEVPQNLSASRPQDRQFILSSKKLLLSDSGFYLCAWSLERTSGYTFGSGTRLTVV.